This T cell receptor beta chain was profiled in a study of Ad26.COV2.S vaccination and SARS-CoV-2 variants. V dropped 5 bases and J dropped 1 base, with 14 bases sitting between them. Germline assignment: CDR1 SGHTA and CDR2 FQGNSA. This CDR3 is built from 15 residues. The repertoire was sequenced with immunoSEQ multiplex PCR; TCRdb's copy has only in-frame clones and lacks some. The sample has hundreds of thousands of clones, roughly nine tenths seen once; the top ten hold approximately 1.5%. As to treatment: 15 to 20 received Ad26.COV2.S at low or high dose, single or two shots; 5 received placebo; per-sample allocation not given. The samples date from day 63 after the first vaccine or placebo injection.

The genes are TRBV7-2 and TRBJ2-5, with D possibly TRBD1 on 5 matching bases. Sequences were derived from peripheral blood, sampled in a trial of Ad26.COV2.S vaccine versus placebo. The sequence was obtained from a person aged 18-60 years who received the Ad26.COV2.S COVID-19 vaccine or a placebo. In nucleotides, the CDR3 is TGTGCCAGCAGCCTCAACAGGAATCGCCAAGAGACCCAGTACTTC. Translating gives CASSLNRNRQETQYF.